These T cell receptor beta chains were read from a single sample in a study of human T cells and chemical hapten exposure. TCRdb used MiXCR to reprocess the RACE reads, holding one entry per CDR3 protein. The table lists approximately 49,000 distinct CDR3 sequences, around 9.3% of them singletons. The sample consisted of whole blood, taken in connection with sensitization to the hapten diphenylcyclopropenone (DPC). The receptor set was obtained from a woman aged 50 to 65 with alopecia areata. Some clones in this sample may be carry-over from other donors' samples. The CDR3 runs from the conserved cysteine through the conserved F or W. A D gene is named only where the DNA matches it firmly. The size entry is marked missing in some rows and otherwise reads once, few, many or a size class.

CDR3 protein: CASSFRLDSAQTQYF
CDR3 DNA: TGTGCCAGCAGTTTCCGTCTAGACTCTGCGCAGACCCAGTACTTC
CDR3 length: 15
V gene: TRBV27
D gene: -
J gene: TRBJ2-5
clone size: many

CDR3 protein: CASSPNQGNTIYF
CDR3 DNA: TGTGCCAGCAGCCCGAACCAAGGAAACACCATATATTTT
CDR3 length: 13
V gene: TRBV7-2
D gene: -
J gene: TRBJ1-3
clone size: many

CDR3 protein: CASTAQGGETQYF
CDR3 DNA: TGTGCCAGCACCGCACAGGGAGGAGAGACCCAGTACTTC
CDR3 length: 13
V gene: TRBV27
D gene: -
J gene: TRBJ2-5
clone size: -

CDR3 protein: CASSPGRDTQYF
CDR3 DNA: TGTGCCAGCTCACCAGGACGGGATACGCAGTATTTT
CDR3 length: 12
V gene: TRBV18
D gene: -
J gene: TRBJ2-3
clone size: many

CDR3 protein: CASTTGDSGNTIYF
CDR3 DNA: TGTGCCAGCACTACAGGGGACTCTGGAAACACCATATATTTT
CDR3 length: 14
V gene: TRBV28
D gene: TRBD1
J gene: TRBJ1-3
clone size: many

CDR3 protein: CASSPFRGNQPQHF
CDR3 DNA: TGTGCCAGCAGCCCCTTCCGGGGGAATCAGCCCCAGCATTTT
CDR3 length: 14
V gene: TRBV28
D gene: -
J gene: TRBJ1-5
clone size: -

CDR3 protein: CASSELVPTDTQYF
CDR3 DNA: TGTGCCAGCAGTGAATTGGTCCCCACAGATACGCAGTATTTT
CDR3 length: 14
V gene: TRBV2
D gene: -
J gene: TRBJ2-3
clone size: many

CDR3 protein: CSYRDGKNTEAFF
CDR3 DNA: TGCAGCTACCGGGACGGAAAGAACACTGAAGCTTTCTTT
CDR3 length: 13
V gene: TRBV29-1
D gene: -
J gene: TRBJ1-1
clone size: -

CDR3 protein: CASSTDSPYEQYF
CDR3 DNA: TGTGCCAGCAGCACGGACAGCCCCTACGAGCAGTACTTC
CDR3 length: 13
V gene: TRBV7-9
D gene: -
J gene: TRBJ2-7
clone size: few

CDR3 protein: CASSLDPSLFAEAFF
CDR3 DNA: TGTGCCAGCAGCTTAGACCCGAGCCTATTTGCTGAAGCTTTCTTT
CDR3 length: 15
V gene: TRBV11-2
D gene: -
J gene: TRBJ1-1
clone size: many

CDR3 protein: CAWKRANSYEQYF
CDR3 DNA: TGTGCCTGGAAGCGGGCAAACTCCTACGAGCAGTACTTC
CDR3 length: 13
V gene: TRBV30
D gene: -
J gene: TRBJ2-7
clone size: many

CDR3 protein: CASSRGFYNSPLHF
CDR3 DNA: TGTGCCAGCAGCCGCGGGTTCTATAATTCACCCCTCCACTTT
CDR3 length: 14
V gene: TRBV3-1
D gene: -
J gene: TRBJ1-6
clone size: many

CDR3 protein: CSGDRGPAFF
CDR3 DNA: TGCAGCGGGGACAGGGGGCCAGCTTTCTTT
CDR3 length: 10
V gene: TRBV29-1
D gene: TRBD1
J gene: TRBJ1-1
clone size: -

CDR3 protein: CASSYGGRMFDEQFF
CDR3 DNA: TGTGCCAGCAGCTACGGCGGGAGGATGTTCGATGAGCAGTTCTTC
CDR3 length: 15
V gene: TRBV11-3
D gene: TRBD2
J gene: TRBJ2-1
clone size: few

CDR3 protein: CASSLSPGLGDNEQFF
CDR3 DNA: TGTGCCAGCAGCTTAAGCCCGGGACTGGGAGACAATGAGCAGTTCTTC
CDR3 length: 16
V gene: TRBV11-3
D gene: -
J gene: TRBJ2-1
clone size: -

CDR3 protein: CASSWSTSRGQPQHF
CDR3 DNA: TGTGCCAGCAGTTGGAGTACTTCCAGAGGTCAGCCCCAGCATTTT
CDR3 length: 15
V gene: TRBV6-2/TRBV6-3
D gene: -
J gene: TRBJ1-5
clone size: many

CDR3 protein: CSARGTGVRKNNEQFF
CDR3 DNA: TGCAGTGCTAGAGGCACTGGGGTACGCAAGAACAATGAGCAGTTCTTC
CDR3 length: 16
V gene: TRBV20-1
D gene: -
J gene: TRBJ2-1
clone size: -

CDR3 protein: CASRPGSPARETQYF
CDR3 DNA: TGTGCCAGCAGACCCGGGAGCCCTGCCAGGGAGACCCAGTACTTC
CDR3 length: 15
V gene: TRBV6-2/TRBV6-3
D gene: -
J gene: TRBJ2-5
clone size: many

CDR3 protein: CASSFEERRGNQPQHF
CDR3 DNA: TGTGCCAGCAGTTTTGAGGAGAGAAGGGGGAATCAGCCCCAGCATTTT
CDR3 length: 16
V gene: TRBV12-3/TRBV12-4
D gene: -
J gene: TRBJ1-5
clone size: few

CDR3 protein: CASSYLGEQYF
CDR3 DNA: TGTGCCAGCAGTTACCTTGGCGAGCAGTACTTC
CDR3 length: 11
V gene: TRBV6-5
D gene: -
J gene: TRBJ2-7
clone size: many

CDR3 protein: CASSQGNNEQYF
CDR3 DNA: TGTGCCAGCAGTCAGGGGAATAATGAGCAGTACTTC
CDR3 length: 12
V gene: TRBV2
D gene: -
J gene: TRBJ2-7
clone size: many

CDR3 protein: CASSLLQGDTGELFF
CDR3 DNA: TGCGCCAGCAGCTTGCTCCAGGGGGACACCGGGGAGCTGTTTTTT
CDR3 length: 15
V gene: TRBV5-1
D gene: TRBD1
J gene: TRBJ2-2
clone size: many

CDR3 protein: CASSYAGFTDTQYF
CDR3 DNA: TGTGCCAGCAGTTACGCGGGATTCACAGATACGCAGTATTTT
CDR3 length: 14
V gene: TRBV6-2/TRBV6-3
D gene: -
J gene: TRBJ2-3
clone size: many

CDR3 protein: CATSDFGTGVTEAFF
CDR3 DNA: TGTGCCACCAGTGATTTTGGGACAGGGGTAACTGAAGCTTTCTTT
CDR3 length: 15
V gene: TRBV24-1
D gene: TRBD1
J gene: TRBJ1-1
clone size: many

CDR3 protein: CSVESGSSYNEQFF
CDR3 DNA: TGCAGCGTGGAAAGCGGGAGCTCCTACAATGAGCAGTTCTTC
CDR3 length: 14
V gene: TRBV29-1
D gene: TRBD2
J gene: TRBJ2-1
clone size: many

CDR3 protein: CSARVVTTWNEQFF
CDR3 DNA: TGCAGTGCTAGAGTGGTGACGACCTGGAATGAGCAGTTCTTC
CDR3 length: 14
V gene: TRBV20-1
D gene: -
J gene: TRBJ2-1
clone size: many

CDR3 protein: CSVEAEANYGYTF
CDR3 DNA: TGCAGCGTTGAGGCAGAAGCTAACTATGGCTACACCTTC
CDR3 length: 13
V gene: TRBV29-1
D gene: -
J gene: TRBJ1-2
clone size: many

CDR3 protein: CASSQGTQGYYGYTF
CDR3 DNA: TGTGCCAGCAGCCAAGGGACCCAGGGCTACTATGGCTACACCTTC
CDR3 length: 15
V gene: TRBV3-1
D gene: -
J gene: TRBJ1-2
clone size: many

CDR3 protein: CSVEGPYGYTF
CDR3 DNA: TGCAGCGTTGAAGGACCTTATGGCTACACCTTC
CDR3 length: 11
V gene: TRBV29-1
D gene: -
J gene: TRBJ1-2
clone size: -

CDR3 protein: CASSPGTGVMRYEQYF
CDR3 DNA: TGTGCCAGCAGCCCAGGGACAGGGGTTATGCGGTACGAGCAGTACTTC
CDR3 length: 16
V gene: TRBV5-5
D gene: TRBD1
J gene: TRBJ2-7
clone size: many

CDR3 protein: CASSLSTGTEHF
CDR3 DNA: TGTGCCAGCAGCTTAAGTACGGGGACTGAGCACTTC
CDR3 length: 12
V gene: TRBV11-2
D gene: -
J gene: TRBJ2-4
clone size: many

CDR3 protein: CSVNKGQEQFF
CDR3 DNA: TGCAGCGTGAACAAAGGACAGGAGCAGTTCTTC
CDR3 length: 11
V gene: TRBV29-1
D gene: -
J gene: TRBJ2-1
clone size: -

CDR3 protein: CASSQDSIPGTQYF
CDR3 DNA: TGTGCCAGCAGTCAAGACAGCATACCAGGGACGCAGTATTTT
CDR3 length: 14
V gene: TRBV6-2/TRBV6-3
D gene: -
J gene: TRBJ2-3
clone size: few

CDR3 protein: CASSLLLDSGYTF
CDR3 DNA: TGTGCCAGCAGCTTACTCTTAGACAGCGGCTACACCTTC
CDR3 length: 13
V gene: TRBV9
D gene: -
J gene: TRBJ1-2
clone size: medium-sized

CDR3 protein: CASRQGAAGANVLTF
CDR3 DNA: TGTGCCAGCAGACAGGGGGCCGCTGGGGCCAACGTCCTGACTTTC
CDR3 length: 15
V gene: TRBV6-5
D gene: TRBD1
J gene: TRBJ2-6
clone size: many

CDR3 protein: CASSPPTESYGYTF
CDR3 DNA: TGTGCCAGCTCACCACCGACCGAGAGCTATGGCTACACCTTC
CDR3 length: 14
V gene: TRBV18
D gene: -
J gene: TRBJ1-2
clone size: few

CDR3 protein: CASSFRGPYEQYF
CDR3 DNA: TGTGCCAGCAGCTTCCGTGGGCCCTACGAGCAGTACTTC
CDR3 length: 13
V gene: TRBV7-2
D gene: -
J gene: TRBJ2-7
clone size: many

CDR3 protein: CASSIQGGTGELFF
CDR3 DNA: TGTGCCAGCAGTATCCAGGGTGGAACCGGGGAGCTGTTTTTT
CDR3 length: 14
V gene: TRBV14
D gene: -
J gene: TRBJ2-2
clone size: many

CDR3 protein: CASKGQGSLETQYF
CDR3 DNA: TGTGCCAGCAAGGGACAGGGATCTTTAGAGACCCAGTACTTC
CDR3 length: 14
V gene: TRBV7-2
D gene: TRBD1
J gene: TRBJ2-5
clone size: few

CDR3 protein: CASSRRGGRETDTQYF
CDR3 DNA: TGTGCCAGCAGCCGACGAGGGGGGCGGGAAACAGATACGCAGTATTTT
CDR3 length: 16
V gene: TRBV7-8
D gene: -
J gene: TRBJ2-3
clone size: many

CDR3 protein: CASSPLAGLANEQFF
CDR3 DNA: TGTGCCAGCAGTCCACTAGCGGGACTTGCGAATGAGCAGTTCTTC
CDR3 length: 15
V gene: TRBV6-6
D gene: TRBD2
J gene: TRBJ2-1
clone size: many

CDR3 protein: CSAGQGDPDTQYF
CDR3 DNA: TGCAGCGCCGGACAGGGAGACCCAGATACGCAGTATTTT
CDR3 length: 13
V gene: TRBV29-1
D gene: TRBD1
J gene: TRBJ2-3
clone size: many

CDR3 protein: CASSQDIRDQTQYF
CDR3 DNA: TGCGCCAGCAGCCAAGATATCAGGGACCAGACCCAGTACTTC
CDR3 length: 14
V gene: TRBV4-3
D gene: -
J gene: TRBJ2-5
clone size: many

CDR3 protein: CASSLSGAGELFF
CDR3 DNA: TGTGCCAGCAGCTTAAGTGGCGCCGGGGAGCTGTTTTTT
CDR3 length: 13
V gene: TRBV7-2
D gene: -
J gene: TRBJ2-2
clone size: once